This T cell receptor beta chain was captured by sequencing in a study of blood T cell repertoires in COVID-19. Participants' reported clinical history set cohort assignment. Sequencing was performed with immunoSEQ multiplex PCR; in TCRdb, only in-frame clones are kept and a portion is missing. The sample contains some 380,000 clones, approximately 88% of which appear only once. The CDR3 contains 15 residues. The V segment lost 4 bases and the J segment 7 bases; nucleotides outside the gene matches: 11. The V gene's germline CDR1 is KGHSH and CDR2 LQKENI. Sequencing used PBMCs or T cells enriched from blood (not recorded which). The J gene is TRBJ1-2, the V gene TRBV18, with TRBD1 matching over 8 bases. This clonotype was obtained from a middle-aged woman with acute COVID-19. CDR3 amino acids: CASSREGQGDFGYTF. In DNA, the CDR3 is TGTGCCAGCTCACGTGAAGGACAGGGAGATTTTGGCTACACCTTC.